Below, 27 T cell receptor beta chains from the same sample are listed, as sequenced in a study of beta chain features in type 1 diabetes. Findings and caveats of the study: Shortening of TCRB CDR3s, moderate but significant, appeared in all four CD4+ subsets of Type 1 diabetes patients.

Antigen specificity for these receptors is unknown. Since all of the isolated RNA was reverse transcribed, expressed TCRB transcripts were what got sequenced. Repertoires were generated with immunoSEQ multiplex PCR, while TCRdb's copy carries only in-frame clones and drops some. The sample records hundreds of thousands of clones, more than 13% being singletons. Sequenced: naive CD4+ T cells from blood. The receptors stem from a man in his late teens or twenties with type 1 diabetes.

V is TRBV5-1 and J is TRBJ2-7; D possibly corresponds to TRBD1 (5 bases). Germline CDR1 is SGHRS and CDR2 is YFSETQ. The ends were cut back, 3 bases at V and 2 bases at J, with 9 bases in the middle. The CDR3 consists of 13 residues. In DNA, the CDR3 is TGCGCCAGCAGCTCCGGACACCCCTACGAGCAGTACTTC. It is translated as CASSSGHPYEQYF.

This chain uses TRBV18 with TRBJ1-1; D remains unclear. The CDR3 length is 12 residues. Trimming left V 0 bases short and J 12 bases short, with 11 bases between. The germline CDR1 and CDR2 sequences are KGHSH and LQKENI. The CDR3 loop reads CASSPPDAVSFF. DNA of the CDR3: TGTGCCAGCTCACCACCCGACGCTGTGTCTTTCTTT.

This clone was seen more than once but under ten times. This chain links TRBV5-1 with TRBJ2-5; D gene uncertain. V lost 2 bases and J lost 2, with 10 bases in between. CDR1 and CDR2 (germline): SGHRS, YFSETQ. The CDR3 has 14 amino acids. For the CDR3, the DNA is TGCGCCAGCAGCTTTGATAGCCAGCAAGAGACCCAGTACTTC. Its translation is CASSFDSQQETQYF. The full variable domain, completed using reference TRBV5-1 and TRBJ2-5, is KAGVTQTPRYLIKTRGQQVTLSCSPISGHRSVSWYQQTPGQGLQFLFEYFSETQRNKGNFPGRFSGRQFSNSRSEMNVSTLELGDSALYLCASSFDSQQETQYFGPGTRLLVL.

The rearrangement uses TRBV30 and TRBJ2-7; D ambiguous. Germline assignment: CDR1 GTSNPN and CDR2 SVGIG (reference sequence). CDR3 length: 13 amino acids. V gave up 2 bases and J gave up 3 bases, with 11 bases separating them. The CDR3, as DNA: TGTGCCTGGAGTCCCCAAGCACTCTACGAGCAGTACTTC. It translates to CAWSPQALYEQYF.

The chain has TRBV10-3 and TRBJ2-5; possibly TRBD1 for D (6 bases). The ends were cut back, 3 bases at V and 3 bases at J, with 11 bases in the middle. Germline V lookup: CDR1 ENHRY, CDR2 SYGVKD. There are 14 residues in the CDR3. Here the CDR3 reads CAISDGRGEETQYF. The CDR3 coding sequence is TGTGCCATCAGTGATGGCAGGGGAGAAGAGACCCAGTACTTC.

This clone was picked up a small number of times. J is TRBJ2-7 and V is TRBV29-1; D uncertain. Trimming shortened V by 5 bases and J by 0 bases, and 11 bases separated the two germline ends. Germline lookup yields CDR1 SQVTM and CDR2 ANQGSEA. The CDR3 loop spans 13 amino acids. The CDR3 DNA reads as TGCAGCGTTCTACTTGGGGTCTCCTACGAGCAGTACTTC. Translating it yields CSVLLGVSYEQYF.

For this clone: Other DNA sequences in the sample encode the same CDR3. The chain couples TRBV6-1 to TRBJ2-6, with D uncertain. V dropped 3 bases and J dropped 3 bases, with 3 bases sitting between them. CDR3 length: 13 residues. The germline CDR1 and CDR2 sequences are MNHNS and SASEGT. The DNA for the CDR3 is TGTGCCAGCAGTGAGGTTGGGGCCAACGTCCTGACTTTC. Translating it yields CASSEVGANVLTF.

The chain employs TRBV11-2 and TRBJ2-7, with D possibly TRBD1 on 5 matching bases. Germline values: CDR1 SGHAT, CDR2 FQNNGV. V gave up 1 base and J gave up 3 bases, with 16 bases separating them. The CDR3 is 16 residues long. CDR3 protein: CASSLADFGANYEQYF. As DNA, the CDR3 is TGTGCCAGCAGCTTAGCGGATTTTGGGGCAAACTACGAGCAGTACTTC.

The sample holds a few counts of this clone. The genes are TRBV30 and TRBJ1-1; the D gene is possibly TRBD1 (5 bases). The V gene's germline CDR1 is GTSNPN and CDR2 SVGIG (reference sequence). The CDR3 has 13 residues. The germline V and J ends were trimmed by 3 bases and 4 bases, with 12 bases remaining between them. CDR3 DNA: TGTGCCTGGAGCGAAGGACAATCCACTGAAGCTTTCTTT. Residues: CAWSEGQSTEAFF.

The chain has TRBV30 and TRBJ1-4; D is unresolved. This CDR3 contains 12 residues. V was trimmed by 0 bases and J by 8 bases, leaving 7 bases between them. Germline-derived CDR1 and CDR2 are GTSNPN and SVGIG (reference sequence). The DNA of the CDR3 is TGTGCCTGGAGTGTAATTGGAGAAAAACTGTTTTTT. This encodes CAWSVIGEKLFF.

The chain uses TRBV30 and TRBJ2-5; 8 nucleotides match TRBD2. Germline lookup yields CDR1 GTSNPN and CDR2 SVGIG (reference sequence). After removal of 2 bases from V and 1 base from J, the junction contained 9 bases not matched to a gene. This CDR3 is 16 amino acids long. CDR3 bases: TGTGCCTGGAGTCCACCCCCGGGAGGGTTCCAAGAGACCCAGTACTTC. It codes for CAWSPPPGGFQETQYF.

The rearrangement links TRBV5-4 to TRBJ2-5; D gene uncertain. Trimming took 4 bases from V and 4 from J, leaving 14 bases between them. The CDR3 totals 14 residues. The germline gives CDR1 SGHNT, CDR2 YYREEE (reference sequence). The chain's CDR3 is CASSVAEPIETQYF. The CDR3 nucleotides are TGTGCCAGCAGCGTAGCAGAGCCCATAGAGACCCAGTACTTC. The full variable domain, its missing parts supplied by reference TRBV5-4 and TRBJ2-5, is ETGVTQSPTHLIKTRGQQVTLRCSSQSGHNTVSWYQQALGQGPQFIFQYYREEENGRGNFPPRFSGLQFPNYSSELNVNALELDDSALYLCASSVAEPIETQYFGPGTRLLVL.

This clone was counted only a few times. The chain links TRBV19 to TRBJ1-2; unclear D gene. Trimming took 5 bases from V and 4 from J, leaving 11 bases between them. From germline, CDR1 is LNHDA and CDR2 SQIVND (reference sequence). The CDR3 has 13 amino acids. In DNA, the CDR3 is TGTGCCAGTAGTTCTGACGGAGCCTATGGCTACACCTTC. Translated, it gives CASSSDGAYGYTF.

The chain couples TRBV5-8 to TRBJ1-1; no clear D gene. V lost 5 bases, J lost 10 bases, and 15 bases lay in between. CDR1 and CDR2 (germline): SGHTS, YDEGEE. This CDR3 contains 12 residues. The CDR3 coding sequence is TGTGCCAGCAGACGCGACATGTGGGGAGCTTTCTTT. Its protein is CASRRDMWGAFF.

As regards this clone: The junction differs from germline at one of its ends, possibly a read error. The rearrangement uses TRBV7-2 and TRBJ1-5; possibly TRBD1 for D (5 bases). Per the germline V gene, CDR1 is SGHTA and CDR2 is FQGNSA. CDR3 size: 14 residues. The CDR3, as DNA: TGTGCCAGCAGTTCCGGGACCCCCCCTCAGGCCCAGCATTTT. This encodes CASSSGTPPQAQHF. The full variable domain, rest sourced from reference TRBV7-2 and TRBJ1-5, is GAGVSQSPSNKVTEKGKDVELRCDPISGHTALYWYRQSLGQGLEFLIYFQGNSAPDKSGLPSDRFSAERTGGSVSTLTIQRTQQEDSAVYLCASSSGTPPQAQHFGDGTRLSIL.

The chain is built from TRBV28 and TRBJ2-7, with 9 bases matching TRBD1. V lost 5 bases, J lost 2 bases, and 10 bases stayed unmatched. The germline V gene encodes CDR1 MDHEN and CDR2 SYDVKM. The CDR3 is 16 residues long. Here the CDR3 DNA reads TGTGCCAGCAGTCCAACCCGGGACAGGGATCCCTACGAGCAGTACTTC. Protein: CASSPTRDRDPYEQYF.

The rearrangement links TRBV11-2 to TRBJ1-3; D is possibly TRBD1 (5 bases). The CDR3 covers 13 residues. The germline V and J ends were trimmed by 4 bases and 9 bases, with 13 bases remaining between them. Germline V gives CDR1 SGHAT, CDR2 FQNNGV. Here the CDR3 reads CASSSARGGTIYF. DNA of the CDR3: TGTGCCAGCAGCTCGGCCCGGGGGGGCACCATATATTTT.

This clone came up a few times. The V call is TRBV6-5, the J call TRBJ2-1; D is perhaps TRBD1 or TRBD2 (6 bases each). Per the germline V gene, CDR1 is MNHEY and CDR2 is SVGAGI. The CDR3 is 15 amino acids. V was pared by 4 bases and J by 7 bases, with 17 bases between. The DNA of the CDR3 is TGTGCCAGCAGTTCCACCTCGGGGGCCTTAAATGAGCAGTTCTTC. It encodes CASSSTSGALNEQFF.

The sample holds a few counts of this clone. CDR3 region: CAWSVLGQMNEKLFF. CDR3 nucleotide sequence: TGTGCCTGGAGTGTCCTCGGACAGATGAATGAAAAACTGTTTTTT. The rearrangement joins TRBV30 to TRBJ1-4; possible D gene TRBD1, 6 bases. Germline CDR1 is GTSNPN and CDR2 is SVGIG (reference sequence). Trimming removed 0 bases at V and 5 bases at J, with 13 bases between. This CDR3 is 15 amino acids long.

This clone was observed a few times. The rearrangement links TRBV9 to TRBJ2-2; D gene uncertain. V was trimmed by 4 bases and J by 4 bases, leaving 11 bases between them. CDR3 length equals 14 residues. Germline V gene sequence: CDR1 SGDLS, CDR2 YYNGEE. For the CDR3, the DNA is TGTGCCAGCAGCTTGCGATTTGGCACCGGGGAGCTGTTTTTT. Residues: CASSLRFGTGELFF.

On this clone: Other nucleotide sequences in the sample specify the same CDR3. J is TRBJ1-4 and V is TRBV5-1, with D possibly TRBD1 on 5 matching bases. The germline gives CDR1 SGHRS, CDR2 YFSETQ. The CDR3 sequence is 14 residues long. The V end was cut by 2 bases, the J end by 7 bases, with 12 bases between. In nucleotides, the CDR3 is TGCGCCAGCAGCTTAGGTCAGGGAGGTGAAAAACTGTTTTTT. As protein: CASSLGQGGEKLFF.

The chain combines TRBV30 with TRBJ1-2; D perhaps matches TRBD1 (5 bases). Trimming removed 0 bases from V and 4 bases from J, with 9 bases in between. Germline CDR1 GTSNPN, CDR2 SVGIG (reference sequence). The CDR3 has 13 residues. The CDR3 region has the DNA TGTGCCTGGAGTGTACAGGATCTCTATGGCTACACCTTC. Translation gives CAWSVQDLYGYTF.

This clone was observed a handful of times. The chain links TRBV9 to TRBJ1-1; unclear D gene. The CDR3 length is 14 residues. Between the trimmed V and J ends, which lost 0 bases and 1 base, there was a span of 7 bases. The V gene's germline CDR1 is SGDLS and CDR2 YYNGEE. CDR3 loop: CASSVVKENTEAFF. The CDR3 DNA sequence: TGTGCCAGCAGCGTAGTCAAAGAGAACACTGAAGCTTTCTTT.

This clone was detected only a few times. This chain joins TRBV29-1 and TRBJ2-2; a possible D gene is TRBD1 (6 bases). The CDR3 covers 14 residues. Germline-derived CDR1 and CDR2 are SQVTM and ANQGSEA. Trimming removed 3 bases from V and 0 bases from J, with 8 bases in between. CDR3 sequence: CSVERTANTGELFF. CDR3 nucleotide sequence: TGCAGCGTTGAGAGGACAGCGAACACCGGGGAGCTGTTTTTT.

This clone occurred a few times. The rearrangement links TRBV9 to TRBJ2-1, with 7 bases fitting TRBD2. V dropped 3 bases and J dropped 2; count of bases not matched to a gene: 8. The CDR3 is made up of 16 amino acids. From germline, CDR1 is SGDLS and CDR2 YYNGEE. The CDR3 sequence: CASSAAGTMTYNEQFF. CDR3 DNA: TGTGCCAGCAGCGCGGCCGGGACTATGACCTACAATGAGCAGTTCTTC.

V and J are TRBV28 and TRBJ1-1; TRBD1 agrees at 9 bases. Germline values: CDR1 MDHEN, CDR2 SYDVKM. The CDR3 extends over 16 amino acids. After removal of 4 bases from V and 5 bases from J, the junction contained 11 bases not matched to a gene. This chain's CDR3 is CASSSLRGQGKTEAFF. CDR3 in DNA: TGTGCCAGCAGTTCCCTGCGAGGACAGGGGAAGACTGAAGCTTTCTTT. Variable domain in full (rest from reference TRBV28 and TRBJ1-1): DVKVTQSSRYLVKRTGEKVFLECVQDMDHENMFWYRQDPGLGLRLIYFSYDVKMKEKGDIPEGYSVSREKKERFSLILESASTNQTSMYLCASSSLRGQGKTEAFFGQGTRLTVV.

The genes are TRBV27 and TRBJ2-3, with D unresolved. Per the germline V gene, CDR1 is MNHEY and CDR2 is SMNVEV (reference sequence). V was shortened by 5 bases and J by 2 bases, with 11 bases between the two germline ends. The CDR3 is made up of 14 amino acids. CDR3 residues: CASSPGRYTDTQYF. The DNA for the CDR3 is TGTGCCAGCAGTCCTGGCAGGTACACAGATACGCAGTATTTT.